The next 5 T cell receptor beta chains were all read from a single sample in a study of CD8+ T cells in alopecia areata. Reverse transcribed after extraction, RNA yielded cDNA as the sequencing template. Here immunoSEQ multiplex PCR was the method, and the copy in TCRdb shows in-frame clones only, minus some. The sample lists 60,000 to 65,000 clones, 44% occurring once. Material: NKG2D-low CD8+ T cells sorted from blood. The receptors here all came from a human donor with alopecia areata.

This clone was observed a few times. This rearrangement joins TRBV14 to TRBJ2-5; D gene ambiguous. Germline-derived CDR1 and CDR2 are SGHDN and FVKESK. The CDR3 totals 15 residues. With 0 bases removed from V and 5 bases from J, the gap between germline ends came to 13 bases. The CDR3 spells CASSQDQTQSETQYF. The CDR3 DNA reads as TGTGCCAGCAGCCAAGATCAGACACAGTCGGAGACCCAGTACTTC.

The chain uses TRBV29-1 and TRBJ1-5, with TRBD1 as a possible D gene (5 bases). Trimming took off 1 base at V and 1 base at J, with 11 bases between the two ends. The length of the CDR3 is 15 residues. CDR1 and CDR2 (germline): SQVTM, ANQGSEA. CDR3 coding DNA: TGCAGCGTTGAAGTTGACGGGGGGAGCAATCAGCCCCAGCATTTT. Its protein is CSVEVDGGSNQPQHF.

The genes are TRBV7-2 and TRBJ1-2, with TRBD1 matching over 9 bases. The CDR3 length is 13 residues. With 1 base clipped from V and 8 bases from J, the junction kept 2 bases outside the gene matches. Germline CDR1 reads SGHTA; CDR2 reads FQGNSA. The CDR3 DNA follows: TGTGCCAGCAGCTTAGGACAGGGGGGCGGCTACACCTTC. Translating gives CASSLGQGGGYTF.

J is TRBJ2-1 and V is TRBV5-6; D ambiguous. Per germline, CDR1 SGHDT and CDR2 YYEEEE. This CDR3 has 13 residues. V lost 4 bases and J 9 bases, leaving 14 bases between the germline ends. CDR3 region: CASSVGPGTEQFF. The CDR3 DNA follows: TGTGCCAGCAGCGTCGGACCGGGCACTGAGCAGTTCTTC.

The rearrangement uses TRBV13 and TRBJ2-6; D is unclear. CDR1 is PRHDT and CDR2 is FYEKMQ in the germline V gene (reference sequence). The germline V and J ends were trimmed by 3 bases and 1 base, with 7 bases remaining between them. The CDR3 length is 15 residues. CDR3 nucleotides: TGTGCCAGCAGCTTCCGGCAGTCTGGGGCCAACGTCCTGACTTTC. Encoded protein: CASSFRQSGANVLTF.